This record concerns one T cell receptor (beta chain) sequence. TCRdb's copy holds only in-frame clones and misses some; the assay was immunoSEQ multiplex PCR. The sample records tens of thousands of clones, 94% being singletons. This sample was included in a study of cytomegalovirus exposure and HLA in healthy donors. The CDR3 totals 16 residues. Trimming took off 1 base at V and 0 bases at J, with 10 bases between the two ends. Germline V lookup: CDR1 MGHRA, CDR2 YSYEKL. The sequenced sample was PBMCs. V is TRBV4-1 and J is TRBJ1-3, with D possibly being TRBD1 (5 bases). The clonotype comes from a woman between 18 and 29 years old in good health and CMV-seronegative. CDR3 sequence: CASSQVPRVSGNTIYF. The CDR3 DNA follows: TGCGCCAGCAGCCAAGTCCCCAGGGTCTCTGGAAACACCATATATTTT.